This T cell receptor beta chain was identified during a study of regulatory T cells in long-lasting Graves disease. Study-level points and caveats: Patients with persistent disease shared 2,500 or so public clonotypes, outpacing the roughly 970 shared by new patients. Segments TRBV28, TRBJ1-2 and TRBJ2-5 showed preferential usage in persistent disease.

Time point indicated: newly diagnosed GD, antithyroid drugs for less than 3 months. The TCR library was made from RNA that had been extracted from PBMCs in TRIzol. It was by American Thyroid Association guidelines that Graves' disease was diagnosed. Trimming removed 6 bases from V and 3 bases from J, with 9 bases in between. The CDR3 is 13 amino acids. Germline lookup yields CDR1 MNHEY and CDR2 SMNVEV (reference sequence). This clonotype has a count of ten or more. The antigen remains unidentified. Arm-PCR of CDR3 regions with iRepertoire HTBI primers generated TCR beta libraries. Via MiXCR, TCRdb re-called the multiplex PCR reads, giving one row per CDR3 protein. In the table there are roughly 560,000 distinct CDR3 sequences, 12% of which are singletons. The same sample was also studied in work on T cells in Graves' hyperthyroidism and ophthalmopathy.

This sequence joins TRBV27 and TRBJ2-1, with a tentative D call TRBD1 (6 bases). The origin of this receptor is a woman in her twenties or thirties with Graves disease. The sample consisted of peripheral blood mononuclear cells (PBMCs), taken at new diagnosis, from a patient treated with antithyroid drugs. CDR3 DNA sequence: TGTGCCAGCAGGGACAGTCACTACAATGAGCAGTTCTTC. It is translated as CASRDSHYNEQFF.